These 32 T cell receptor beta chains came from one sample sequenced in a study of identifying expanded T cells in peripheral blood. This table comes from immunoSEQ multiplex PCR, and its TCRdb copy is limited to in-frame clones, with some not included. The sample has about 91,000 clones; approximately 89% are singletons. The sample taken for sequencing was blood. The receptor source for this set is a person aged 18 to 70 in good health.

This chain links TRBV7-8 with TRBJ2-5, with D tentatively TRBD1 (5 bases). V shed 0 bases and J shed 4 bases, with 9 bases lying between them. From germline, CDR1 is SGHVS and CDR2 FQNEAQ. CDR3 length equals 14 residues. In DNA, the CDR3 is TGTGCCAGCAGCTTAGCCCCAGACAGAGAGACCCAGTACTTC. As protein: CASSLAPDRETQYF. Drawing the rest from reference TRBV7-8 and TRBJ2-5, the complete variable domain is GAGVSQSPRYKVAKRGQDVALRCDPISGHVSLFWYQQALGQGPEFLTYFQNEAQLDKSGLPSDRFFAERPEGSVSTLKIQRTQQEDSAVYLCASSLAPDRETQYFGPGTRLLVL.

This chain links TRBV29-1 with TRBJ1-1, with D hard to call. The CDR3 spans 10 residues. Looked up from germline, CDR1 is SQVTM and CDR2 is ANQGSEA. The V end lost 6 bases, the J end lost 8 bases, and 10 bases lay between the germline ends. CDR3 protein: CSVEGGEAFF. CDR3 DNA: TGCAGCGTGGAGGGAGGAGAAGCTTTCTTT.

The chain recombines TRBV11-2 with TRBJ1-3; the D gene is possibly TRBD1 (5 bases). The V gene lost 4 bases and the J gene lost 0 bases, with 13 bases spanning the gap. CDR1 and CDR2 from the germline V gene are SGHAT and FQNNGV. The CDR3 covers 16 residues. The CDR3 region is CASSSVGVSSGNTIYF. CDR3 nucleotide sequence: TGTGCCAGCAGCTCTGTGGGGGTGAGCTCTGGAAACACCATATATTTT.

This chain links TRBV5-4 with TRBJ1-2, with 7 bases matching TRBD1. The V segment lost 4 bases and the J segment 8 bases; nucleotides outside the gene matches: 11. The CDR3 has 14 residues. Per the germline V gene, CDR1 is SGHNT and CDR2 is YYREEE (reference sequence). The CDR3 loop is CASSARDSVTGYTF. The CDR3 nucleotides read TGTGCCAGCAGCGCCAGGGACAGCGTAACAGGCTACACCTTC. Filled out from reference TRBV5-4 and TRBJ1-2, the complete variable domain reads ETGVTQSPTHLIKTRGQQVTLRCSSQSGHNTVSWYQQALGQGPQFIFQYYREEENGRGNFPPRFSGLQFPNYSSELNVNALELDDSALYLCASSARDSVTGYTFGSGTRLTVV.

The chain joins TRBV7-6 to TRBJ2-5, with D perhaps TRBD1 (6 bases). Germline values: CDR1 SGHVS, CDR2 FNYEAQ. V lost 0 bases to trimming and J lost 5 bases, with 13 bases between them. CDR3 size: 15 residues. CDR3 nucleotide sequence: TGTGCCAGCAGCTTAGCGCAGGGGTTACACGAGACCCAGTACTTC. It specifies CASSLAQGLHETQYF.

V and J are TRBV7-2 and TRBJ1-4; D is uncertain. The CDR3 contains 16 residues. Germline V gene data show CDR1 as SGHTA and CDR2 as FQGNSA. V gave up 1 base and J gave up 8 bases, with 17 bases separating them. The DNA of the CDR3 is TGTGCCAGCAGCTTAGAAGTCGGGAGTTTGGTAGAAAAACTGTTTTTT. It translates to CASSLEVGSLVEKLFF.

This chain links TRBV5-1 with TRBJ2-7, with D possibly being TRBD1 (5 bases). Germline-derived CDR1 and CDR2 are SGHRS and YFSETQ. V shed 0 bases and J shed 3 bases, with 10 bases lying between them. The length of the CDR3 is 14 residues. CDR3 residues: CASSLAKGLYEQYF. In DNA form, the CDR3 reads TGCGCCAGCAGCTTGGCAAAGGGGCTCTACGAGCAGTACTTC. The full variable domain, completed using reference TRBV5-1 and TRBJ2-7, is KAGVTQTPRYLIKTRGQQVTLSCSPISGHRSVSWYQQTPGQGLQFLFEYFSETQRNKGNFPGRFSGRQFSNSRSEMNVSTLELGDSALYLCASSLAKGLYEQYFGPGTRLTVT.

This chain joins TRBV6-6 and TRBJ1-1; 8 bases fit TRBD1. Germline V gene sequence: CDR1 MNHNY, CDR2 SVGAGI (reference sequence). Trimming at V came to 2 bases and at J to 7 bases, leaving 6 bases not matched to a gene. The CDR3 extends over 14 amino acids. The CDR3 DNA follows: TGTGCCAGCAGTTACCTACAGGGGGGTGGTGAAGCTTTCTTT. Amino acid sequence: CASSYLQGGGEAFF.

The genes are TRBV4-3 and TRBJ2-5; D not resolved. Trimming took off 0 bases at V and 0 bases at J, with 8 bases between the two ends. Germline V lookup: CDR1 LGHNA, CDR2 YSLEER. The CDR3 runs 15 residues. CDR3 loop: CASSQDYTYQETQYF. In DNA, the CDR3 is TGCGCCAGCAGCCAAGACTACACCTACCAAGAGACCCAGTACTTC.

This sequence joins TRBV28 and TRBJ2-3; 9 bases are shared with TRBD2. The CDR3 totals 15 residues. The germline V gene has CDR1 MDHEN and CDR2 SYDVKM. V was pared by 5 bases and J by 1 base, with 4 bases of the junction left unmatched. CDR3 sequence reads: CASSPWTSGTDTQYF. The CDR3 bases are TGTGCCAGCAGTCCCTGGACTAGCGGCACAGATACGCAGTATTTT. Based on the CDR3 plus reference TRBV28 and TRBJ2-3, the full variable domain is DVKVTQSSRYLVKRTGEKVFLECVQDMDHENMFWYRQDPGLGLRLIYFSYDVKMKEKGDIPEGYSVSREKKERFSLILESASTNQTSMYLCASSPWTSGTDTQYFGPGTRLTVL.

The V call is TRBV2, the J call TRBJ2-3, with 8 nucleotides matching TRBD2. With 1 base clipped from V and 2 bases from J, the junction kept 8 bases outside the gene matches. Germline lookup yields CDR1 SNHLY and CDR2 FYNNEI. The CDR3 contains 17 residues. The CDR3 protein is CASSEGNLAGFTDTQYF. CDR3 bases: TGTGCCAGCAGTGAAGGGAACCTAGCGGGTTTCACAGATACGCAGTATTTT.

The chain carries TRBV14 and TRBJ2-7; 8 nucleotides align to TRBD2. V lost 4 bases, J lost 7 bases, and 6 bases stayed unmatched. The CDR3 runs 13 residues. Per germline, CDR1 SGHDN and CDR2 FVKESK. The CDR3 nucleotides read TGTGCCAGCAGCCCAGGAAGCGGGAGAGAGCAGTACTTC. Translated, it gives CASSPGSGREQYF.

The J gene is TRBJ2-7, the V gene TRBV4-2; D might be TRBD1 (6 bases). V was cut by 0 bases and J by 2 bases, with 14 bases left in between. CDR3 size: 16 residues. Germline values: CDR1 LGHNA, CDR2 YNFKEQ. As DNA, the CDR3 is TGTGCCAGCAGCCAAGAAGGAGGTGGACAGCCCTACGAGCAGTACTTC. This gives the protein CASSQEGGGQPYEQYF.

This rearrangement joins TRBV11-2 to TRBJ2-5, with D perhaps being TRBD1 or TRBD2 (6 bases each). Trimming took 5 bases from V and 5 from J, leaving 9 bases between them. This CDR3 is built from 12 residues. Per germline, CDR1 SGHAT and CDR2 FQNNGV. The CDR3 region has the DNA TGTGCCAGCAGCAAAGGGGGGGAGACCCAGTACTTC. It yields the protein CASSKGGETQYF.

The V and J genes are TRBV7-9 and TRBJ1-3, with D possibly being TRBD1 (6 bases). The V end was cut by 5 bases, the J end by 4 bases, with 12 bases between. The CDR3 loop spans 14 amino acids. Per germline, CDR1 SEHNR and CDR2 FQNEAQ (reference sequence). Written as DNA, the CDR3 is TGTGCCAGCAGCCCACGGACAGTCGGAAACACCATATATTTT. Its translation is CASSPRTVGNTIYF.

CDR3 sequence: CASSFELAGDPTDTQYF. The CDR3 coding sequence is TGTGCCAGCAGTTTTGAACTAGCGGGAGACCCCACAGATACGCAGTATTTT. This rearrangement joins TRBV28 to TRBJ2-3; 11 nucleotides line up with TRBD2. Germline CDR1 reads MDHEN; CDR2 reads SYDVKM. The length of the CDR3 is 17 residues. With 3 bases clipped from V and 2 bases from J, the junction kept 7 bases outside the gene matches.

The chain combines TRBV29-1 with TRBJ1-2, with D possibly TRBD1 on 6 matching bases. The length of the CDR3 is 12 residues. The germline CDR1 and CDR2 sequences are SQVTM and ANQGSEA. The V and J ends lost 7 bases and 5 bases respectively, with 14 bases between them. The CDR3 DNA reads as TGCAGCGCAGAAGGGGGTCTTTATGGCTACACCTTC. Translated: CSAEGGLYGYTF.

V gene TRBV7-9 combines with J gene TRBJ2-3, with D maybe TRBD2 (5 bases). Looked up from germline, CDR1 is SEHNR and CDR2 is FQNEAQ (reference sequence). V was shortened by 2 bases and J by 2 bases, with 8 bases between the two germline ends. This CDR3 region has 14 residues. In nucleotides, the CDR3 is TGTGCCAGCAGCTTATCTGACTACACAGATACGCAGTATTTT. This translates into CASSLSDYTDTQYF.

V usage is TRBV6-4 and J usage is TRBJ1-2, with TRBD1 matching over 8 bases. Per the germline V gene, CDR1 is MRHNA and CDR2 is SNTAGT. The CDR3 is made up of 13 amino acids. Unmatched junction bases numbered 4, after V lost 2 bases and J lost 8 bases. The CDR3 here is CASSDDRGSGYTF. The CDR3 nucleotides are TGTGCCAGCAGTGACGACAGGGGTTCGGGCTACACCTTC.

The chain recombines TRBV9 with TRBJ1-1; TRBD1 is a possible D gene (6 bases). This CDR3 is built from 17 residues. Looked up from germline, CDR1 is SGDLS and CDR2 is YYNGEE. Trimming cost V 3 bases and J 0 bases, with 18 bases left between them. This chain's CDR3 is CASSAISQGSMNTEAFF. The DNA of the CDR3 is TGTGCCAGCAGCGCAATCTCGCAGGGGTCCATGAACACTGAAGCTTTCTTT.

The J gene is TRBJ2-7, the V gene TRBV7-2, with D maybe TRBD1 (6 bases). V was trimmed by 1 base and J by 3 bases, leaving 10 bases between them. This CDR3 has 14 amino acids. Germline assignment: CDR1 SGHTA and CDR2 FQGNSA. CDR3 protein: CASSLGGQSYEQYF. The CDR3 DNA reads TGTGCCAGCAGCTTAGGGGGACAAAGCTACGAGCAGTACTTC.

CDR3 bases: TGTGCCAGCTCACCACGGGTTCGGGACTCCGGGGAGCTGTTTTTT. This translates into CASSPRVRDSGELFF. The chain joins TRBV18 to TRBJ2-2; D perhaps matches TRBD2 (6 bases). Deletions cut 1 base from V and 6 bases from J, with 12 bases between. The CDR3 is 15 residues long. Germline CDR1 is KGHSH and CDR2 is LQKENI.

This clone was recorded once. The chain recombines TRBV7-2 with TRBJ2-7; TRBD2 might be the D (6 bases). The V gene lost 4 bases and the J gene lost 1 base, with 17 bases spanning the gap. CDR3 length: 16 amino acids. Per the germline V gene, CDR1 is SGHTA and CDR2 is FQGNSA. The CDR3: CASSSTTRRGSYEQYF. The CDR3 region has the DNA TGTGCCAGCAGCTCCACGACTCGGCGGGGATCCTACGAGCAGTACTTC.

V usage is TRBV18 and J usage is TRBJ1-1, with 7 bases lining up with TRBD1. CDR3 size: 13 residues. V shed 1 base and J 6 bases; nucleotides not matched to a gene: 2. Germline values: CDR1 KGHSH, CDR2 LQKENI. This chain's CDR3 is CASSPQQGPEAFF. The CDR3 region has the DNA TGTGCCAGCTCACCACAACAGGGGCCTGAAGCTTTCTTT.

CDR3: CASSQYIAYEQYF. The CDR3 DNA follows: TGCGCCAGCAGCCAATACATAGCATACGAGCAGTACTTC. The chain joins TRBV4-1 to TRBJ2-7; D is undetermined. V was shortened by 2 bases and J by 4 bases, with 9 bases between the two germline ends. Germline V CDR1 and CDR2: MGHRA, YSYEKL. The CDR3 extends over 13 amino acids.

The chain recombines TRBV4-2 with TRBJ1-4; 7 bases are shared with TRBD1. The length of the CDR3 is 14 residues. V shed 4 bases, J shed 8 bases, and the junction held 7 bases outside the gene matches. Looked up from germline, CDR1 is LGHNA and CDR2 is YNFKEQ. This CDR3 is CASSPQGGVEKLFF. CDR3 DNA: TGTGCCAGCAGCCCTCAGGGGGGGGTAGAAAAACTGTTTTTT.

The DNA for the CDR3 is TGTGCCACCAGCAGAGTTCGGGATAATCAGCCCCAGCATTTT. Translated, it gives CATSRVRDNQPQHF. This chain joins TRBV15 and TRBJ1-5; no reliable D call. This CDR3 region has 14 residues. Trimming removed 1 base at V and 4 bases at J, with 8 bases between. Germline CDR1 and CDR2: LNHNV and YYDKDF (reference sequence). The full variable domain, completed using reference TRBV15 and TRBJ1-5, is DAMVIQNPRYQVTQFGKPVTLSCSQTLNHNVMYWYQQKSSQAPKLLFHYYDKDFNNEADTPDNFQSRRPNTSFCFLDIRSPGLGDTAMYLCATSRVRDNQPQHFGDGTRLSIL.

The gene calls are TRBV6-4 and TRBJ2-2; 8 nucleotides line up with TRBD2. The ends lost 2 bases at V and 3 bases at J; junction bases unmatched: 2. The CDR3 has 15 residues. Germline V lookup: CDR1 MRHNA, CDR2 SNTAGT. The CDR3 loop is CASSDRRGDTGELFF. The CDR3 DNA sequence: TGTGCCAGCAGTGACCGGCGGGGGGACACCGGGGAGCTGTTTTTT.

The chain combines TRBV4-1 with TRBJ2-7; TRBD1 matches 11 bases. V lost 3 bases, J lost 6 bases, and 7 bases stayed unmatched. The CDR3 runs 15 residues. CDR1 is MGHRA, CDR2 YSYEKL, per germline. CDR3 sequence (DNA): TGCGCCAGCAGCCACGCGGGACAGGGGGTCGGCGAGCAGTACTTC. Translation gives CASSHAGQGVGEQYF.

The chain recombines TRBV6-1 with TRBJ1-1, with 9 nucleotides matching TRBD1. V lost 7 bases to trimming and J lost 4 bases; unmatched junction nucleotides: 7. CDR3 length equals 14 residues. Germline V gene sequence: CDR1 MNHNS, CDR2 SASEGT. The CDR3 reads CASIWDRARTEAFF. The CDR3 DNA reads TGTGCCAGCATTTGGGACAGGGCTCGCACTGAAGCTTTCTTT.

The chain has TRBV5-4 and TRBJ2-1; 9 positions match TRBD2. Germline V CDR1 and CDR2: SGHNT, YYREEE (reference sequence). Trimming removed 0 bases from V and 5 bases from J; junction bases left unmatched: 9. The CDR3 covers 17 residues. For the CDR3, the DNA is TGTGCCAGCAGCTTGGAAAGTCAGCGGGGGGTTGACAATGAGCAGTTCTTC. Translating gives CASSLESQRGVDNEQFF.

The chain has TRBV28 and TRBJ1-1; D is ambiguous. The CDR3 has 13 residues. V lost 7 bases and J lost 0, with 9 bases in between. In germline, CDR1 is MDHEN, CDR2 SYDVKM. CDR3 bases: TGTGCCAGCACCACCGGAGTGAACACTGAAGCTTTCTTT. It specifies CASTTGVNTEAFF.